This TCR beta chain was profiled in a study of blood T cell repertoires in COVID-19 (dated by TCRdb to about 2020). About the full investigation: Collaborator samples came from the United States, Italy and Spain and covered acute and convalescent phases of COVID-19. The material from the prospective study consisted of cDNA or gDNA derived from T cells, B-cell-depleted T cells, or PBMCs. Subjects who had been exposed to COVID-19, were actively infected with it, or had recovered from it provided the deeply sampled blood TCRbeta repertoires that made up the dataset. The repertoires were released in a freely available public database intended as a resource for research on the immune response to SARS-CoV-2. Samples were obtained from the ongoing ImmuneRACE study (first 160 participants) and from about 1,300 subjects provided by 6 global collaborators. Nearly every sample came with metadata listing a de-identified subject ID, COVID-19 status, age in years and sex. Where available, HLA class I and class II types were taken from metadata supplied by the sample provider and were not determined by assay-based typing.

Broad study findings and their caveats: The quantity of clinical and demographic metadata differed by source and by participant and was supplied without curation.

A second Seattle source provided samples from volunteer blood donors who had recovered from COVID-19. Whole blood was collected in K2EDTA tubes by collaborating institutions according to the institutions' own protocols. For TCRbeta analysis, collaborator samples were shipped as frozen whole blood, as isolated PBMCs, or as DNA extracted from either sample type. Worth noting for this clone: This receptor's antigen is unknown. Base-call qualities are not available, and no considerably larger clone is one nucleotide away.

TCRbeta CDR3 regions were amplified from genomic DNA by means of the immunoSEQ Assay, a bias-controlled multiplex PCR. The paper's data handling went like this. The number of nucleated cells in each sample was estimated by amplification of reference gene primers within the assay. Sequence reads were collapsed and filtered to measure the absolute abundance of every unique TCRbeta CDR3 rearrangement. Productive Simpson clonality was computed per sample as the square root of Simpson's diversity index over productive rearrangements. Here the immuneACCESS table is served through TCRdb, limited to in-frame sequences with V and J called. Missing clones are a known gap in these copies; in checked studies unresolved V genes cover under half, and the rest lacks a known reason. The V and J calls and clone size come from that table; D and trimming were worked out from the DNA. In all, the sample holds some 130,000 clones, and roughly 86% of those were seen once. The leading ten clones occupy around 17% of the sample.

This clonotype was sampled from a woman aged 45-59 years who had recovered from COVID-19. Source material: peripheral blood.

The encoded CDR3 is CASSSDTHYEQYF. The DNA reads TGTGCCAGCAGCTCGGACACCCACTACGAGCAGTACTTC. The chain links TRBV5-8 with TRBJ2-7; TRBD1 could be the D gene, as 5 bases match. Via the germline V gene, CDR1 is SGHTS and CDR2 YDEGEE. V is pared back by 3 bases and J by 3 bases, with 10 bases lying between the germline termini. The CDR3 sequence holds 13 residues, the cysteine and phenylalanine included. Of the read, only the CDR3 DNA is kept; its 39 bases are in frame from base 1.